This T cell receptor beta chain was observed in a study of blood T cell repertoires in COVID-19. Study-level information: Sites in the United States, Italy and Spain provided acute and convalescent COVID-19 samples. T cells, B-cell-depleted T cells, or PBMCs supplied cDNA or gDNA.

In the authors' methods: It was from reference gene primer amplification that nucleated cell counts were estimated. Assay: immunoSEQ multiplex PCR; the TCRdb copy retains only in-frame clones and omits some. V, J and clone size derive from that table, while D and trimming were established from the DNA sequence. The table lists some 19,000 clones, 80% of them singletons. CDR1 and CDR2 (germline): SGDLS, YYNGEE. J gave up 4 bases and V 2 bases, and 5 bases lay outside the gene matches. The CDR3 runs to 15 residues. The TCR sequence derives from a man older than 75 with acute or convalescent COVID-19. J is TRBJ2-1 and V is TRBV9; TRBD2 matches 8 bases. The specimen sequenced was peripheral blood. The CDR3 here is CASSVFSGGYNEQFF. The CDR3 DNA reads TGTGCCAGCAGCGTCTTCAGCGGGGGTTACAATGAGCAGTTCTTC.